Below are 27 T cell receptor beta chains sequenced from a single sample in a study of blood T cell repertoires in COVID-19. Using immunoSEQ multiplex PCR, the repertoire was profiled, and TCRdb retains in-frame clones only, with some absent. The sample has a few hundred thousand clones; roughly 87% are singletons. Sequenced material: PBMCs or T cells enriched from blood (not recorded which). Receptors originate from a woman aged 30 to 39 who had recovered from COVID-19.

This chain links TRBV7-9 with TRBJ1-1, with D hard to call. V gave up 5 bases and J gave up 6 bases, with 16 bases separating them. The germline V gene has CDR1 SEHNR and CDR2 FQNEAQ (reference sequence). CDR3 length equals 14 residues. The CDR3 spells CASSPQEGRAEAFF. In DNA form, the CDR3 reads TGTGCCAGCAGCCCTCAAGAGGGAAGGGCTGAAGCTTTCTTT.

The rearrangement links TRBV15 to TRBJ2-7, with D uncertain. The CDR3 is made up of 14 amino acids. The V and J ends lost 0 bases and 5 bases respectively, with 11 bases between them. Germline V gene sequence: CDR1 LNHNV, CDR2 YYDKDF (reference sequence). Here the CDR3 reads CATSRDSYSHEQYF. The CDR3 bases are TGTGCCACCAGCAGAGATTCCTACAGCCACGAGCAGTACTTC.

The V gene is TRBV10-1, the J gene TRBJ1-2, with D unresolved. V lost 3 bases and J 3 bases, leaving 8 bases between the germline ends. CDR1 and CDR2 (germline): WNHNN, SYGVQD (reference sequence). The CDR3 totals 13 residues. The CDR3 DNA reads as TGCGCCAGCAGTGACAGGAGGGACTATGGCTACACCTTC. As protein: CASSDRRDYGYTF.

The chain links TRBV9 to TRBJ2-7; 9 bases are a match to TRBD2. Germline CDR1 SGDLS, CDR2 YYNGEE. With V trimmed by 1 base and J by 3 bases, 11 bases remained unmatched. The CDR3 sequence is 17 residues long. The DNA for the CDR3 is TGTGCCAGCAGCGTAAGCGGAGTCGGAGCGGGAGGCTACGAGCAGTACTTC. It is translated as CASSVSGVGAGGYEQYF. The full variable domain, rest sourced from reference TRBV9 and TRBJ2-7, is DSGVTQTPKHLITATGQRVTLRCSPRSGDLSVYWYQQSLDQGLQFLIQYYNGEERAKGNILERFSAQQFPDLHSELNLSSLELGDSALYFCASSVSGVGAGGYEQYFGPGTRLTVT.

The chain couples TRBV2 to TRBJ1-5; no definite D call. Between the trimmed V and J ends, which lost 3 bases and 7 bases, there was a span of 16 bases. CDR1 and CDR2 (germline): SNHLY, FYNNEI. The CDR3 is made up of 15 amino acids. The CDR3 is CASSDGVSMNQPQHF. The CDR3 DNA reads TGTGCCAGCAGTGACGGGGTATCCATGAACCAGCCCCAGCATTTT.

The V call is TRBV6-1, the J call TRBJ2-5; the D gene is possibly TRBD1 (6 bases). Deletions cut 2 bases from V and 5 bases from J, with 27 bases between. The length of the CDR3 is 19 residues. CDR1 is MNHNS and CDR2 is SASEGT in the germline V gene. The CDR3 protein is CASSENGMGAGMHRETQYF. The CDR3 DNA follows: TGTGCCAGCAGTGAAAATGGTATGGGGGCGGGTATGCACCGGGAGACCCAGTACTTC.

V and J are TRBV20-1 and TRBJ1-2; 7 bases are a match to TRBD1. The CDR3 sequence is 11 residues long. Trimming cost V 7 bases and J 6 bases; bases outside gene matches: 5. Germline lookup yields CDR1 DFQATT and CDR2 SNEGSKA (reference sequence). CDR3 sequence reads: CSDDRVDGYTF. CDR3 sequence (DNA): TGCAGTGACGACAGGGTTGATGGCTACACCTTC.

The chain is built from TRBV24-1 and TRBJ1-1, with 7 bases identical to TRBD1. V shed 4 bases, J shed 7 bases, and the junction held 5 bases outside the gene matches. The CDR3 spans 13 residues. Germline V gives CDR1 KGHDR, CDR2 SFDVKD. CDR3 sequence (DNA): TGTGCCACCAGTGACCCCGGGACAGATGAAGCTTTCTTT. It codes for CATSDPGTDEAFF.

J is TRBJ2-7 and V is TRBV27; D might be TRBD2 (5 bases). The CDR3 spans 12 residues. The V gene's germline CDR1 is MNHEY and CDR2 SMNVEV (reference sequence). The V end lost 3 bases, the J end lost 6 bases, and 9 bases lay between the germline ends. The CDR3 loop is CASSFGSGEQYF. The CDR3 DNA sequence: TGTGCCAGCAGTTTTGGGAGCGGCGAGCAGTACTTC.

This clone was seen a handful of times. The chain combines TRBV11-2 with TRBJ1-1; 9 nucleotides agree with TRBD1. Per germline, CDR1 SGHAT and CDR2 FQNNGV. Trimming removed 5 bases from V and 1 base from J; junction bases left unmatched: 11. This CDR3 is built from 17 residues. This CDR3 is CASSLGQGSRPNTEAFF. Here the CDR3 DNA reads TGTGCCAGCAGCCTCGGACAGGGGAGTCGCCCGAACACTGAAGCTTTCTTT.

The chain joins TRBV2 to TRBJ2-7; a possible D gene is TRBD2 (5 bases). The V end was cut by 5 bases, the J end by 2 bases, with 25 bases between. CDR1 and CDR2 from the germline V gene are SNHLY and FYNNEI. This CDR3 region has 18 residues. CDR3 residues: CASSSKLATAVFPYEQYF. The CDR3 region has the DNA TGTGCCAGCAGTTCTAAGCTAGCCACGGCGGTCTTTCCCTACGAGCAGTACTTC.

DNA of the CDR3: TGTGCCACCAGTGATTTGGACCAGGGGTTGAGGTCCTACAATGAGCAGTTCTTC. It yields the protein CATSDLDQGLRSYNEQFF. This chain joins TRBV24-1 and TRBJ2-1, with a possible D match to TRBD1 (6 bases). With 0 bases removed from V and 1 base from J, the gap between germline ends came to 15 bases. The CDR3 has 18 amino acids. Germline V gene data show CDR1 as KGHDR and CDR2 as SFDVKD.

The chain is built from TRBV4-2 and TRBJ2-2, with 9 bases that match TRBD1. Looked up from germline, CDR1 is LGHNA and CDR2 is YNFKEQ. The CDR3 contains 15 residues. Trimming removed 2 bases from V and 3 bases from J; junction bases left unmatched: 1. The CDR3 is CASSQRQGDTGELFF. The CDR3 DNA is TGTGCCAGCAGCCAAAGACAGGGGGACACCGGGGAGCTGTTTTTT.

The rearrangement uses TRBV28 and TRBJ2-3; 11 bases fit TRBD1. The CDR3 extends over 16 amino acids. After removal of 6 bases from V and 9 bases from J, the junction contained 14 bases not matched to a gene. Germline V lookup: CDR1 MDHEN, CDR2 SYDVKM. CDR3 residues: CASRHGTGGVRATQYF. The CDR3 DNA follows: TGTGCCAGCAGACATGGGACAGGGGGGGTGAGGGCAACGCAGTATTTT.

A few counts support this clone. The chain is built from TRBV2 and TRBJ1-2; 7 bases are a match to TRBD1. With V trimmed by 9 bases and J by 5 bases, 21 bases remained unmatched. Germline loops: CDR1 SNHLY, CDR2 FYNNEI. The CDR3 spans 17 residues. CDR3 residues: CARRGGTSPPTLYGYTF. CDR3 sequence (DNA): TGTGCCAGAAGAGGGGGCACTTCCCCGCCTACGCTATATGGCTACACCTTC.

J is TRBJ2-7 and V is TRBV9, with 8 bases lining up with TRBD2. V dropped 0 bases and J dropped 8; count of bases not matched to a gene: 7. The CDR3 has 14 residues. Germline-derived CDR1 and CDR2 are SGDLS and YYNGEE. CDR3 DNA: TGTGCCAGCAGCGTAGGGACTAGCAAACTCCAGCAGTACTTC. Translated: CASSVGTSKLQQYF.

This clone showed up just once. The J gene is TRBJ1-4, the V gene TRBV24-1, with D perhaps TRBD1 (6 bases). V lost 9 bases, J lost 0 bases, and 16 bases lay in between. From germline, CDR1 is KGHDR and CDR2 SFDVKD. This CDR3 spans 16 amino acids. The CDR3 DNA follows: TGTGCCACCGCATTAGGGGGTGATGCAACTAATGAAAAACTGTTTTTT. Amino acid sequence: CATALGGDATNEKLFF.

CDR3 in amino acids: CASSVDPGGEQYF. DNA of the CDR3: TGTGCCAGCAGCGTAGACCCAGGGGGCGAGCAGTACTTC. The chain joins TRBV9 to TRBJ2-7; 7 bases line up with TRBD1. Germline V lookup: CDR1 SGDLS, CDR2 YYNGEE. The CDR3 extends over 13 amino acids. With V trimmed by 0 bases and J by 6 bases, 3 bases remained unmatched.

This sequence joins TRBV27 and TRBJ2-3; D is unclear. CDR1 MNHEY and CDR2 SMNVEV come from the germline V gene (reference sequence). This CDR3 is built from 13 residues. V was shortened by 4 bases and J by 2 bases, with 7 bases between the two germline ends. The CDR3 bases are TGTGCCAGCAGTTCCTTATTCACAGATACGCAGTATTTT. Amino acid sequence: CASSSLFTDTQYF.

This sequence joins TRBV28 and TRBJ2-7, with TRBD2 identical over 9 bases. The CDR3 length is 19 residues. The V gene end was trimmed by 5 bases and the J gene end by 0 bases; junction bases not matched to a gene: 17. CDR1 is MDHEN and CDR2 is SYDVKM in the germline V gene. In nucleotides, the CDR3 is TGTGCCAGCAGTGCCATGGATTTACTAGCGGGTTTCAGCTCCTACGAGCAGTACTTC. Protein: CASSAMDLLAGFSSYEQYF.

V usage is TRBV5-1 and J usage is TRBJ2-3; 14 positions agree with TRBD2. Losses at the gene ends were 3 bases for V and 4 bases for J; bases not matched to a gene: 13. The CDR3 has 19 amino acids. The V gene's germline CDR1 is SGHRS and CDR2 YFSETQ. CDR3 sequence (DNA): TGCGCCAGCAGCTGGGGGACTAGCGGGGGCCAACCCAACCCAGATACGCAGTATTTT. Its translation is CASSWGTSGGQPNPDTQYF. Full variable domain (outside the CDR3, taken from reference TRBV5-1 and TRBJ2-3): KAGVTQTPRYLIKTRGQQVTLSCSPISGHRSVSWYQQTPGQGLQFLFEYFSETQRNKGNFPGRFSGRQFSNSRSEMNVSTLELGDSALYLCASSWGTSGGQPNPDTQYFGPGTRLTVL.

This sequence joins TRBV6-5 and TRBJ1-5; D not certain. The CDR3 has 14 residues. Germline V lookup: CDR1 MNHEY, CDR2 SVGAGI. The germline V and J ends were trimmed by 6 bases and 5 bases, with 14 bases remaining between them. This chain's CDR3 is CASRRGIVHQPQHF. DNA of the CDR3: TGTGCCAGCAGGCGAGGGATTGTGCATCAGCCCCAGCATTTT.

Comment on this clone: One end of the junction varies from germline; a read error may be responsible. The V call is TRBV25-1, the J call TRBJ1-1; D is possibly TRBD1 (6 bases). This CDR3 is built from 13 residues. Germline V gene sequence: CDR1 MGHDK, CDR2 SYGVNS. DNA of the CDR3: TGTGCCAGCATCCACTCGAATGGGGGCCCTCAGGTCTTT. Translation gives CASIHSNGGPQVF.

The chain uses TRBV9 and TRBJ2-7; 7 nucleotides match TRBD1. V lost 0 bases to trimming and J lost 6 bases; unmatched junction nucleotides: 6. CDR3 size: 14 residues. CDR1 and CDR2 (germline): SGDLS, YYNGEE. In nucleotides, the CDR3 is TGTGCCAGCAGCGTAGGGACAGGTGGCGGCGAGCAGTACTTC. Translation gives CASSVGTGGGEQYF.

This chain joins TRBV9 and TRBJ1-4, with D perhaps TRBD1 (5 bases). The CDR3 covers 15 residues. The germline V and J ends were trimmed by 0 bases and 4 bases, with 10 bases remaining between them. Germline-derived CDR1 and CDR2 are SGDLS and YYNGEE. CDR3: CASSVESGLNEKLFF. The DNA for the CDR3 is TGTGCCAGCAGCGTAGAATCAGGGCTTAATGAAAAACTGTTTTTT.

The rearrangement joins TRBV7-8 to TRBJ1-2; 7 bases map to TRBD1. With 4 bases clipped from V and 8 bases from J, the junction kept 10 bases outside the gene matches. The CDR3 length is 14 residues. CDR1 is SGHVS, CDR2 FQNEAQ, per germline. Written as DNA, the CDR3 is TGTGCCAGCAGCTCCCCGACAGGGTGGGAAGGCTACACCTTC. Protein product: CASSSPTGWEGYTF.

The V and J genes are TRBV13 and TRBJ1-1; D is unresolved. The CDR3 sequence is 11 residues long. Trimming cost V 1 base and J 8 bases, with 5 bases left between them. Germline CDR1 and CDR2: PRHDT and FYEKMQ (reference sequence). CDR3 amino acids: CASSLAGEAFF. The CDR3 DNA reads TGTGCCAGCAGCTTAGCTGGCGAAGCTTTCTTT. Looking up the rest from reference TRBV13 and TRBJ1-1 gives the full variable domain: AAGVIQSPRHLIKEKRETATLKCYPIPRHDTVYWYQQGPGQDPQFLISFYEKMQSDKGSIPDRFSAQQFSDYHSELNMSSLELGDSALYFCASSLAGEAFFGQGTRLTVV.